These T cell receptor beta chains were read from a single sample in a study of early T cells in non-severe SARS-CoV-2 infection. Via MiXCR, TCRdb re-called the 5' RACE reads, giving one row per CDR3 protein. The sample holds about 80,000 distinct CDR3 sequences, 5.5% to 7.5% seen once. Sequencing used whole blood. Receptors originate from an adult who was a healthcare worker with PCR-confirmed SARS-CoV-2 infection or an uninfected control (not recorded which). The CDR3 runs from the conserved cysteine through the conserved F or W. The D gene is left open where the match is weak. Some rows mark clone size as missing; the rest say once, few, many or name a class of expanded clone.

clone_size,j_call,d_call,v_call,cdr3_nt,cdr3_aa
many,TRBJ1-6,NA,TRBV7-8,TGTGCCAGCAGCTCACAGGGTTCCTATAATTCACCCCTCCACTTT,CASSSQGSYNSPLHF
many,TRBJ2-7,NA,TRBV7-8,TGTGCCAGCACCCTCGAGACTTCTAGCGAGCAGTACTTC,CASTLETSSEQYF
many,TRBJ2-1,TRBD1,TRBV20-1,TGCAGTGCTACCGGGACAGGGGTTTCCTACAATGAGCAGTTCTTC,CSATGTGVSYNEQFF
NA,TRBJ2-1,NA,TRBV20-1,TGCAGTGCTATCGGGCCCGACAGAGAGGCTAACAATGAGCAGTTCTTC,CSAIGPDREANNEQFF
many,TRBJ2-2,TRBD2,TRBV20-1,TGCAGTGCTAGACAGGGACTAGCGGGAGAGCTCACCGGGGAGCTGTTTTTT,CSARQGLAGELTGELFF
NA,TRBJ1-6,NA,TRBV30,TGTGCCTGGAGTTCTGATAATTCACCCCTCCACTTT,CAWSSDNSPLHF
NA,TRBJ2-1,NA,TRBV5-1,TGCGCCAGCAGCTTGGTGTTAGGGCAGAATGAGCAGTTCTTC,CASSLVLGQNEQFF
few,TRBJ2-5,TRBD1,TRBV3-1,TGTGCCAGCAGCCGGACAGGGGGTTTGGAGACCCAGTACTTC,CASSRTGGLETQYF
many,TRBJ1-1,TRBD1,TRBV2,TGTGCCAGCAGCGAAGGGACAGGGTTTTTGGAGGCTTTCTTT,CASSEGTGFLEAFF
few,TRBJ2-7,TRBD1,TRBV10-1,TGCGCCAGCGCTGGGACAGATCATGGGGAGCAGTACTTC,CASAGTDHGEQYF
many,TRBJ1-5,NA,TRBV7-2,TGTGCCAGCAGCTTAGGGGCCCAGGGGCAGCCCCAGCATTTT,CASSLGAQGQPQHF